Following are 3 T cell receptor beta chains from one sample sequenced in a study of lymphopenia after photon versus proton radiotherapy. Profiled with immunoSEQ multiplex PCR; TCRdb holds only in-frame clones, not every one. Seen here are 150,000 to 200,000 clones, roughly nine tenths observed once, and the top ten hold approximately 4.6%. Sequencing was performed on peripheral blood, taken from a patient treated with photon-based radiotherapy. All receptors come from a man aged 50-59 years with gastric cancer.

The chain carries TRBV30 and TRBJ2-7, with D perhaps TRBD1 (5 bases). Trimming removed 2 bases at V and 4 bases at J, with 6 bases between. Germline CDR1 reads GTSNPN; CDR2 reads SVGIG (reference sequence). The CDR3 has 11 residues. For the CDR3, the DNA is TGTGCCTGGAGTAGACAGTACGAGCAGTACTTC. It specifies CAWSRQYEQYF.

The V call is TRBV7-2, the J call TRBJ2-1; 12 bases are a match to TRBD2. The ends lost 10 bases at V and 5 bases at J; junction bases unmatched: 3. The CDR3 spans 13 residues. Per germline, CDR1 SGHTA and CDR2 FQGNSA. The DNA for the CDR3 is TGTGCCACCCTAGCGGGAGGGAACAATGAGCAGTTCTTC. Translating gives CATLAGGNNEQFF.

The DNA of the CDR3 is TGTGCCAGCAGCCACCACAGGGTGACGGGTACCTACAATGAGCAGTTCTTC. Translated, it gives CASSHHRVTGTYNEQFF. The chain combines TRBV14 with TRBJ2-1, with TRBD1 as a possible D gene (6 bases). The germline CDR1 and CDR2 sequences are SGHDN and FVKESK. Trimming pared 3 bases from V and 2 bases from J, leaving 17 bases between. The CDR3 has 17 residues.